A selection of T cell receptor beta chains follows, all from one sample in a study of blood T cells in healthy people across ages. MiXCR, applied by TCRdb to the 5' RACE reads, yields one record per CDR3 protein. Altogether around 750,000 distinct CDR3 sequences are present, less than 70% being singletons, with the ten largest covering roughly 40%. Sequencing input: blood. The receptors shown here come from a man at least 80 years old in good health. Each CDR3 is given with its conserved first and last residue. The order of the fields is clone size, V gene, J gene, D gene, CDR3 DNA, CDR3 protein. A D gene is named only where the DNA matches it firmly. Size is omitted from some rows. Given values are once, few, many or a class for expanded clones.

-	TRBV29-1	TRBJ1-1	TRBD1	TGCAGCGTTGCAGGGGGCTGGACTGAAGCTTTCTTT	CSVAGGWTEAFF
-	TRBV12-3/TRBV12-4	TRBJ2-7	-	TGTGCCAGCAGGACAGGATCCGGCGAGCAGTACTTC	CASRTGSGEQYF
-	TRBV11-3	TRBJ2-3	TRBD2	TGTGCCAGCAGCTTAGGATGGGGGGGAAGCACAGATACGCAGTATTTT	CASSLGWGGSTDTQYF
-	TRBV9	TRBJ2-7	TRBD2	TGTGCCAGCAGCGTGGGCGGGAGTCGCTTTGCGGAGCAGTACTTC	CASSVGGSRFAEQYF
few	TRBV12-3/TRBV12-4	TRBJ2-1	TRBD2	TGTGCCAGCAGTTTGGGCGGGAGTGCTGTCTATGAGCAGTTCTTC	CASSLGGSAVYEQFF
few	TRBV3-1	TRBJ1-2	-	TGTGCCAGCAGCTCGCCGGCACTTAACTATGGCTACACCTTC	CASSSPALNYGYTF
-	TRBV24-1	TRBJ2-1	-	TGTGCCACAAGCAAGACATACTCCTACAATGAGCAGTTCTTC	CATSKTYSYNEQFF
few	TRBV9	TRBJ2-3	TRBD1	TGTGCCAGCAGCGTACTAGGACAGGGTAGCACAGATACGCAGTATTTT	CASSVLGQGSTDTQYF
few	TRBV27	TRBJ1-2	TRBD1	TGTGCCAGCAGTTCCCCGGGACCGACAGGGGCAGGAGGCTACACCTTC	CASSSPGPTGAGGYTF
-	TRBV6-6	TRBJ2-6	TRBD1	TGTGCCAGCAGACGCACAGGGGTCGGGGCCAACGTCCTGACTTTC	CASRRTGVGANVLTF
-	TRBV27	TRBJ2-7	TRBD1	TGTGCCAGCAGTTTCGGGGGGACAGGGATCAGCTCCTACGAGCAGTACTTC	CASSFGGTGISSYEQYF
-	TRBV9	TRBJ2-6	TRBD1	TGTGCCAGCAGCTCCCGGACAGGGGCTGGGGCCAACGTCCTGACTTTC	CASSSRTGAGANVLTF
few	TRBV29-1	TRBJ2-5	-	TGCAGCATCAACCCCGGGGGCGGAGAGACCCAGTACTTC	CSINPGGGETQYF
-	TRBV12-3/TRBV12-4	TRBJ1-2	-	TGTGCCAGCAGGGACAACAGGCTTAACTATGGCTACACCTTC	CASRDNRLNYGYTF
-	TRBV28	TRBJ2-7	-	TGTGCCAGCAGGGGAGGGGGGACATACGAGCAGTACTTC	CASRGGGTYEQYF
-	TRBV12-3/TRBV12-4	TRBJ2-7	-	TGTGCCAGCAGTTTAGGGCAACCGTATCAGTACTTC	CASSLGQPYQYF
few	TRBV27	TRBJ2-7	TRBD2	TGTGCCAGCAGTCGATACCCTAGCGGGTCGAGCTCCTACGAGCAGTACTTC	CASSRYPSGSSSYEQYF
-	TRBV5-1	TRBJ2-4	TRBD1	TGCGCCAGCAGCCCCGGGACAGGGAATCTCCAGAAGGGAACCCAGTACTTC	CASSPGTGNLQKGTQYF
-	TRBV28	TRBJ2-1	-	TGTGCCAGCAGTTACGGGACGGCCCGATACAATGAGCAGTTCTTC	CASSYGTARYNEQFF
-	TRBV20-1	TRBJ2-1	TRBD2	TGCAGTGCTAAGAGGCCCGGGACTAGCGACCCAAGCTACAATGAGCAGTTCTTC	CSAKRPGTSDPSYNEQFF
-	TRBV6-6	TRBJ2-7	-	TGTGCCAGCTCAGTTATGGGATACGAGCAGTACTTC	CASSVMGYEQYF
once	TRBV6-5	TRBJ1-1	TRBD1	TGTGCCAGCTCTCTAGCGGACAGGGGAAACACTGAAGCTTTCTTT	CASSLADRGNTEAFF
once	TRBV7-9	TRBJ1-1	TRBD1	TGTGCCAGCAGCTCAGAGGCGGGACAGGGCAAGCCGAACACTGAAGCTTTCTTT	CASSSEAGQGKPNTEAFF
-	TRBV3-1	TRBJ1-5	-	TGTGCCAGCAGCCAATCGCCCGGCTATAGCAATCAGCCCCAGCATTTT	CASSQSPGYSNQPQHF
-	TRBV27	TRBJ2-5	-	TGTGCCAGCAGTTTCGGCCTATCAAGGGAGACCCAGTACTTC	CASSFGLSRETQYF
-	TRBV25-1	TRBJ2-5	TRBD2	TGTGCCAGCAGCAACCCACTAGCGGGAGAGGGGGAGACCCAGTACTTC	CASSNPLAGEGETQYF
-	TRBV5-6	TRBJ2-5	-	TGTGCCAGCAGCTTGCCCCAGTACCAAGAGACCCAGTACTTC	CASSLPQYQETQYF
-	TRBV20-1	TRBJ2-3	-	TGCAGTGCCCCAGGGATTCCCACAGATACGCAGTATTTT	CSAPGIPTDTQYF
few	TRBV6-5	TRBJ2-3	TRBD2	TGTGCCAGCAGGCCCCTAGCGGGAGGCCCAGATACGCAGTATTTT	CASRPLAGGPDTQYF
-	TRBV2	TRBJ2-7	-	TGTGCCAGCAACCCTTCTCCCGGGGAGCAGTACTTC	CASNPSPGEQYF
-	TRBV24-1	TRBJ2-1	TRBD2	TGTGCCACCAGTGATCCCAATAGCGGGAGTGTCTACAATGAGCAGTTCTTC	CATSDPNSGSVYNEQFF
few	TRBV7-9	TRBJ1-4	TRBD1	TGTGCCAGCAGCTTAGGAGACAGGGGGCGAGGTGAAAAACTGTTTTTT	CASSLGDRGRGEKLFF
-	TRBV20-1	TRBJ1-1	-	TGCAGTGCTAGAGATCCGGGCGGGGCCATGAACACTGAAGCTTTCTTT	CSARDPGGAMNTEAFF
few	TRBV12-3/TRBV12-4	TRBJ1-5	-	TGTGCCAGCAGTCCCCCCCGCCATAGCAATCAGCCCCAGCATTTT	CASSPPRHSNQPQHF
once	TRBV21-1	TRBJ1-5	-	TGTGCCAGCAGCAAAAGGGGACAGGGTAAGCCCCAGCATTTT	CASSKRGQGKPQHF
-	TRBV2	TRBJ2-5	TRBD2	TGTGCCAGCAGCTTGGACAGCGGGAGGGAGGAGACCCAGTACTTC	CASSLDSGREETQYF
-	TRBV11-2	TRBJ2-6	-	TGTGCCAGCCACGGACTGCTAAACTCTGGGGCCAACGTCCTGACTTTC	CASHGLLNSGANVLTF
few	TRBV7-2	TRBJ2-5	TRBD2	TGTGCCAGCAGCTTAGTTCCTAGCGGGAGTAGTCGGGCCCAGTACTTC	CASSLVPSGSSRAQYF
-	TRBV7-2	TRBJ2-3	-	TGTGCCAGCAGCGCCCATGCGGGAATAAAAACAGATACGCAGTATTTT	CASSAHAGIKTDTQYF
-	TRBV9	TRBJ2-1	-	TGTGCCAGCAGCCCATCACGGGTTCCATACAATGAGCAGTTCTTC	CASSPSRVPYNEQFF
many	TRBV7-2	TRBJ2-7	-	TGTGCCAGCAGCTTTGTCGGACAGTACTACGAGCAGTACTTC	CASSFVGQYYEQYF
few	TRBV20-1	TRBJ2-7	-	TGCAGTGCTAGAGATCCTGGGCAGAACCCCTACGAGCAGTACTTC	CSARDPGQNPYEQYF
few	TRBV2	TRBJ2-3	-	TGTGCCAGCAGTGGGACTTTCCGCACAGATACGCAGTATTTT	CASSGTFRTDTQYF
-	TRBV29-1	TRBJ2-7	-	TGCAGCGGTGAAGATGGCCGAGGGGGGTACTTC	CSGEDGRGGYF
-	TRBV20-1	TRBJ2-1	-	TGCAGTGCTAGTCGGACGGGACCGGCCTACAATGAGCAGTTCTTC	CSASRTGPAYNEQFF
few	TRBV5-4	TRBJ2-7	-	TGTGCCAGCAGCTCGGCGCAGACCCAAACCTACGAGCAGTACTTC	CASSSAQTQTYEQYF
-	TRBV3-1	TRBJ2-7	-	TGTGCCAGCAGCCAGGGAGGGGGCGGGTACGAGCAGTACTTC	CASSQGGGGYEQYF
few	TRBV5-1	TRBJ2-1	-	TGCGCCAGCAGCTTGTGGCCAGCCAGCTCCTACAATGAGCAGTTCTTC	CASSLWPASSYNEQFF